This T cell receptor (beta chain) derives from a study of blood T cell repertoires in COVID-19. Across the study: The study drew acute and convalescent COVID-19 samples from the United States, Italy and Spain. PBMCs, B-cell-depleted T cells, or T cells provided the cDNA or gDNA that made up the material.

Participant ages covered roughly 18 to 89 years across 24 US areas. Original methodology: Nucleated cell number was recorded as an estimate derived from reference gene primer amplification. Data came from immunoSEQ multiplex PCR; TCRdb stores just in-frame clones and leaves some out. V and J calls and clone size are those listed in that table; D and trimming were worked out from the DNA. The data contain about 220,000 clones, 86% of them seen just once; the ten biggest clones take up 3% to 4.5%. Germline-derived CDR1 and CDR2 are MNHNS and SASEGT. The CDR3 runs 15 residues. The V and J ends lost 0 bases and 2 bases respectively, with 11 bases between them.

The V and J genes are TRBV6-1 and TRBJ2-7; possible D gene TRBD1, 5 bases. Material for sequencing was PBMCs or T cells enriched from blood (not recorded which). This sequence originates from a woman between 35 and 50 years old with acute COVID-19. CDR3 residues: CASSEAAQGAYEQYF. The CDR3 DNA reads TGTGCCAGCAGTGAAGCGGCCCAGGGCGCCTACGAGCAGTACTTC.